A single sample gave rise to the 29 T cell receptor beta chains below, sequenced in a study of cytomegalovirus exposure and HLA in healthy donors. Sequenced by immunoSEQ multiplex PCR; TCRdb stores in-frame clones only, minus some. The data contain 120,000 to 150,000 clones, around 90% of them singletons. Sequenced input: PBMCs. The receptors here all came from a woman aged 18 to 35 in good health and CMV-seropositive.

This chain connects TRBV5-1 to TRBJ2-3; D is possibly TRBD2 (6 bases). Germline V gene data show CDR1 as SGHRS and CDR2 as YFSETQ. Trimming cost V 2 bases and J 1 base, with 17 bases left between them. This CDR3 is 17 amino acids long. The CDR3 DNA sequence: TGCGCCAGCAGCTTAATCGTGGAGGGCCGAGGCACAGATACGCAGTATTTT. As protein: CASSLIVEGRGTDTQYF.

The chain uses TRBV6-5 and TRBJ1-1; 9 bases agree with TRBD1. The CDR3 sequence is 16 residues long. The V segment lost 2 bases and the J segment 8 bases; nucleotides outside the gene matches: 12. CDR1 and CDR2 (germline): MNHEY, SVGAGI. CDR3 in DNA: TGTGCCAGCAGTTACCGTGGGACAGGGTGGAACGCCGAAGCTTTCTTT. It encodes CASSYRGTGWNAEAFF.

This clone was seen a handful of times. The chain is built from TRBV28 and TRBJ1-6, with TRBD1 as a possible D gene (6 bases). The germline gives CDR1 MDHEN, CDR2 SYDVKM. The CDR3 covers 15 residues. Trimming stripped 5 bases from V and 11 bases from J, with 19 bases between. The DNA of the CDR3 is TGTGCCAGCAGTCCCCCGGACAGATACGAACCACCCCTCCACTTT. This translates into CASSPPDRYEPPLHF.

This clone came up a few times. Within the sample, other DNA sequences also encode this same CDR3. The chain combines TRBV11-3 with TRBJ1-6; weak D call: TRBD1 (5 bases). This CDR3 spans 14 amino acids. The V and J ends lost 2 bases and 9 bases respectively, with 11 bases between them. Germline CDR1 and CDR2: SGHNT and YENEEA. DNA of the CDR3: TGTGCCAGCAGCTTAACAGGTTACGGTTCACCCCTCCACTTT. The encoded protein is CASSLTGYGSPLHF.

This chain joins TRBV13 and TRBJ2-1; D is ambiguous. Germline V gives CDR1 PRHDT, CDR2 FYEKMQ (reference sequence). There are 12 residues in the CDR3. The V end was cut by 6 bases, the J end by 8 bases, with 11 bases between. This chain's CDR3 is CASRGLVYEQFF. Here the CDR3 DNA reads TGTGCCAGCAGAGGCCTAGTCTATGAGCAGTTCTTC.

The rearrangement joins TRBV5-6 to TRBJ1-2; D not resolved. The germline V gene encodes CDR1 SGHDT and CDR2 YYEEEE. V was cut by 0 bases and J by 3 bases, with 6 bases left in between. The CDR3 has 13 residues. CDR3 amino acids: CASSLGLDYGYTF. The CDR3 coding sequence is TGTGCCAGCAGCTTGGGACTCGACTATGGCTACACCTTC.

As DNA, the CDR3 is TGTGCCAGCAGCTTGGGAGGGGGCGTATGGGAGACCCAGTACTTC. Amino acids: CASSLGGGVWETQYF. This chain connects TRBV5-6 to TRBJ2-5; TRBD1 matches 7 bases. V was clipped by 0 bases and J by 5 bases; unmatched bases: 7. The CDR3 runs to 15 residues. Germline CDR1 SGHDT, CDR2 YYEEEE.

The chain combines TRBV4-1 with TRBJ1-5, with 10 bases aligning to TRBD1. CDR1 and CDR2 from the germline V gene are MGHRA and YSYEKL. The V segment lost 3 bases and the J segment 4 bases; nucleotides outside the gene matches: 3. The CDR3 consists of 15 residues. CDR3 sequence reads: CASSQDRGMNQPQHF. CDR3 nucleotide sequence: TGCGCCAGCAGCCAGGACAGGGGGATGAATCAGCCCCAGCATTTT.

The rearrangement links TRBV7-2 to TRBJ1-3; 7 nucleotides match TRBD1. There are 15 residues in the CDR3. Germline assignment: CDR1 SGHTA and CDR2 FQGNSA. Germline trimming cut 6 bases from V and 6 bases from J; bases unmatched to any gene: 11. DNA of the CDR3: TGTGCCAGCAGAAAGGGTGCAGGGGGTAAAAACACCATATATTTT. It specifies CASRKGAGGKNTIYF.

This clone showed up just a few times. This chain connects TRBV2 to TRBJ2-7; 8 nucleotides align to TRBD2. The CDR3 is 15 residues long. Germline V gene data show CDR1 as SNHLY and CDR2 as FYNNEI. With V trimmed by 2 bases and J by 7 bases, 10 bases remained unmatched. In DNA form, the CDR3 reads TGTGCCAGCAGTGAACTAGCGGGTCGGGCCGGAGAGCAGTACTTC. Its translation is CASSELAGRAGEQYF.

This clone was picked up one time. The chain combines TRBV2 with TRBJ2-3, with TRBD2 matching 10 bases. Per the germline V gene, CDR1 is SNHLY and CDR2 is FYNNEI. The CDR3 is 14 amino acids. V gave up 6 bases and J gave up 5 bases; unmatched junction bases: 5. The chain's CDR3 is CASRSGLAEDTQYF. The CDR3 nucleotides are TGTGCCAGCAGATCAGGACTAGCGGAAGATACGCAGTATTTT. Supplemented by reference TRBV2 and TRBJ2-3, the full variable domain reads EPEVTQTPSHQVTQMGQEVILRCVPISNHLYFYWYRQILGQKVEFLVSFYNNEISEKSEIFDDQFSVERPDGSNFTLKIRSTKLEDSAMYFCASRSGLAEDTQYFGPGTRLTVL.

The chain employs TRBV5-4 and TRBJ2-3, with 8 bases matching TRBD1. Losses at the gene ends were 5 bases for V and 4 bases for J; bases not matched to a gene: 6. Germline V gene data show CDR1 as SGHNT and CDR2 as YYREEE (reference sequence). The CDR3 spans 14 residues. The CDR3 bases are TGTGCCAGCAGTTCGGACAGGGCTCCAGATACGCAGTATTTT. Residues: CASSSDRAPDTQYF.

The chain links TRBV4-1 to TRBJ1-1, with 7 bases lining up with TRBD1. The germline gives CDR1 MGHRA, CDR2 YSYEKL. J gave up 8 bases and V 4 bases, and 13 bases lay outside the gene matches. The CDR3 runs to 15 residues. CDR3 sequence (DNA): TGCGCCAGCAGCCTCCCCGGTCAGGGGGTTACCGAAGCTTTCTTT. Its translation: CASSLPGQGVTEAFF.

This clone has more than one count but fewer than ten. The chain carries TRBV5-6 and TRBJ1-2, with TRBD1 matching over 10 bases. Germline-derived CDR1 and CDR2 are SGHDT and YYEEEE. The CDR3 runs 13 residues. Unmatched junction bases numbered 2, after V lost 5 bases and J lost 4 bases. The CDR3 spells CASRGTGAYGYTF. DNA for the CDR3: TGTGCCAGCAGGGGGACAGGGGCCTATGGCTACACCTTC.

V gene TRBV5-6 combines with J gene TRBJ2-7; D is unresolved. V lost 2 bases and J 6 bases, leaving 18 bases between the germline ends. Per the germline V gene, CDR1 is SGHDT and CDR2 is YYEEEE. CDR3 length: 15 residues. This CDR3 is CASSFYHRPLSEQYF. CDR3 nucleotide sequence: TGTGCCAGCAGCTTTTACCACAGACCCCTCAGCGAGCAGTACTTC.

The gene calls are TRBV28 and TRBJ1-2; D ambiguous. Germline V gives CDR1 MDHEN, CDR2 SYDVKM. The CDR3 has 11 amino acids. V was trimmed by 6 bases and J by 2 bases, leaving 4 bases between them. The CDR3 DNA sequence: TGTGCCAGCAGACAGAACTATGGCTACACCTTC. Protein sequence: CASRQNYGYTF.

V gene TRBV5-4 combines with J gene TRBJ1-2; D gene ambiguous. V was cut by 0 bases and J by 6 bases, with 15 bases left in between. The CDR3 consists of 15 residues. From germline, CDR1 is SGHNT and CDR2 YYREEE (reference sequence). The CDR3 here is CASSLDSPRKNGYTF. The CDR3 DNA is TGTGCCAGCAGCTTGGACTCGCCGAGGAAGAATGGCTACACCTTC.

This sequence joins TRBV6-6 and TRBJ1-2; 9 bases map to TRBD1. CDR1 is MNHNY, CDR2 SVGAGI, per germline (reference sequence). The J segment lost 8 bases and the V segment lost 6 bases, leaving 10 bases of the junction unmatched. The CDR3 is 14 residues long. The CDR3 protein is CASSRTGEESGYTF. The CDR3 nucleotides read TGTGCCAGCAGCCGGACAGGGGAAGAATCGGGCTACACCTTC.

This chain connects TRBV6-6 to TRBJ2-7; 7 bases are a match to TRBD2. Germline V lookup: CDR1 MNHNY, CDR2 SVGAGI (reference sequence). V was pared by 6 bases and J by 0 bases, with 5 bases of the junction left unmatched. The CDR3 extends over 14 amino acids. CDR3: CASRALADSYEQYF. CDR3 in DNA: TGTGCCAGCAGAGCTCTAGCGGACTCCTACGAGCAGTACTTC.

V gene TRBV2 combines with J gene TRBJ2-2; D gene uncertain. V lost 7 bases and J 4 bases, leaving 10 bases between the germline ends. Germline-derived CDR1 and CDR2 are SNHLY and FYNNEI. The CDR3 spans 13 residues. The CDR3, as DNA: TGTGCCAGCAAGTGGCAAACCACCGGGGAGCTGTTTTTT. Protein sequence: CASKWQTTGELFF.

The chain recombines TRBV9 with TRBJ1-1; 9 nucleotides agree with TRBD1. Trimming cost V 4 bases and J 4 bases; bases outside gene matches: 2. This CDR3 comprises 13 residues. CDR1 SGDLS and CDR2 YYNGEE come from the germline V gene. CDR3 DNA: TGTGCCAGCAGCAAACAGGGGGCCACTGAAGCTTTCTTT. It is translated as CASSKQGATEAFF. Variable domain in full (rest from reference TRBV9 and TRBJ1-1): DSGVTQTPKHLITATGQRVTLRCSPRSGDLSVYWYQQSLDQGLQFLIQYYNGEERAKGNILERFSAQQFPDLHSELNLSSLELGDSALYFCASSKQGATEAFFGQGTRLTVV.

V and J are TRBV6-1 and TRBJ2-7; a possible D gene is TRBD1 (5 bases). With 6 bases removed from V and 3 bases from J, the gap between germline ends came to 9 bases. The CDR3 is made up of 12 amino acids. Germline lookup yields CDR1 MNHNS and CDR2 SASEGT. CDR3 protein: CASRKQDYEQYF. CDR3 bases: TGTGCCAGCAGGAAACAGGACTACGAGCAGTACTTC.

V is TRBV4-1 and J is TRBJ2-2; 11 bases fit TRBD2. Per the germline V gene, CDR1 is MGHRA and CDR2 is YSYEKL. V trimming: 5 bases; J trimming: 2 bases; junction bases outside the gene matches: 7. This CDR3 has 17 residues. DNA of the CDR3: TGCGCCAGCAGCGATCGACTAGCGGGGATTAACACCGGGGAGCTGTTTTTT. It yields the protein CASSDRLAGINTGELFF.

The chain links TRBV9 to TRBJ2-5; 8 positions match TRBD2. There are 14 residues in the CDR3. The V segment lost 0 bases and the J segment 7 bases; nucleotides outside the gene matches: 5. Per germline, CDR1 SGDLS and CDR2 YYNGEE. CDR3 amino acids: CASSVEPGGGTQYF. As DNA, the CDR3 is TGTGCCAGCAGCGTAGAACCGGGAGGGGGGACCCAGTACTTC.

This rearrangement joins TRBV7-8 to TRBJ2-1, with D unclear. Germline values: CDR1 SGHVS, CDR2 FQNEAQ. The CDR3 sequence is 15 residues long. V gave up 4 bases and J gave up 10 bases, with 20 bases separating them. The DNA of the CDR3 is TGTGCCAGCAGCTCCTGGCCCCGCGGCAGTTTCGAGCAGTTCTTC. This sequence encodes CASSSWPRGSFEQFF.

This sequence joins TRBV7-3 and TRBJ2-5; possible D gene TRBD2, 7 bases. Per the germline V gene, CDR1 is SGHTA and CDR2 is FQGTGA. Trimming removed 6 bases at V and 4 bases at J, with 12 bases between. The CDR3 has 13 residues. CDR3 in DNA: TGTGCCAGCAGTAAGGGGGGGTTAGAGACCCAGTACTTC. This gives the protein CASSKGGLETQYF.

The chain couples TRBV30 to TRBJ2-1, with a tentative D call TRBD1 (5 bases). The CDR3 extends over 14 amino acids. CDR1 and CDR2 (germline): GTSNPN, SVGIG (reference sequence). Trimming cost V 1 base and J 4 bases, with 11 bases left between them. This chain's CDR3 is CAWSAARAYNEQFF. Written as DNA, the CDR3 is TGTGCCTGGAGTGCGGCCAGGGCTTACAATGAGCAGTTCTTC. The entire variable domain, with the rest obtained from reference TRBV30 and TRBJ2-1, is as follows: SQTIHQWPATLVQPVGSPLSLECTVEGTSNPNLYWYRQAAGRGLQLLFYSVGIGQISSEVPQNLSASRPQDRQFILSSKKLLLSDSGFYLCAWSAARAYNEQFFGPGTRLTVL.

The chain joins TRBV7-3 to TRBJ1-6; a possible D gene is TRBD1 (6 bases). Germline CDR1 and CDR2: SGHTA and FQGTGA. CDR3 length equals 14 residues. Between the trimmed V and J ends, which lost 3 bases and 12 bases, there was a span of 15 bases. CDR3 loop: CASSLTGRGGPLHF. In DNA form, the CDR3 reads TGTGCCAGCAGCTTGACAGGTCGGGGGGGACCCCTCCACTTT. The variable domain in full, with the rest retrieved from reference TRBV7-3 and TRBJ1-6, is GAGVSQTPSNKVTEKGKYVELRCDPISGHTALYWYRQSLGQGPEFLIYFQGTGAADDSGLPNDRFFAVRPEGSVSTLKIQRTERGDSAVYLCASSLTGRGGPLHFGNGTRLTVT.

V is TRBV18 and J is TRBJ2-2; D not certain. The CDR3 has 11 residues. V shed 5 bases and J shed 9 bases, with 7 bases lying between them. Germline V gene data show CDR1 as KGHSH and CDR2 as LQKENI. The CDR3 coding sequence is TGTGCCAGCTCAAATCCAAGGGAGCTGTTTTTT. Translating gives CASSNPRELFF.